Below, one T cell receptor beta chain is given with its context. Germline V gives CDR1 MGHRA, CDR2 YSYEKL. This CDR3 spans 17 amino acids. Trimming removed 2 bases from V and 1 base from J, with 14 bases in between. The source of the sample is a study of blood T cell repertoires in COVID-19. Methods used by the authors: Reference gene primer amplification in the assay estimated nucleated cell counts. Produced via immunoSEQ multiplex PCR; TCRdb's table is partial and in-frame only. That table furnishes V, J and clone size, whereas the DNA furnished D and trimming. In the table there are about 99,000 clones, 79% of which are singletons.

V usage is TRBV4-1 and J usage is TRBJ2-2; D is perhaps TRBD2 (7 bases). This receptor was identified in a woman of 80 years or more with active or convalescent COVID-19. The sample comprised peripheral blood. The CDR3 nucleotides are TGCGCCAGCAGCCAAAGGGAGGGGGAAAGGAACACCGGGGAGCTGTTTTTT. As protein: CASSQREGERNTGELFF.